The 8 T cell receptor beta chains listed next were all sequenced from one sample in a study of cytotoxic CD8 clonotypes in ibrutinib-treated CLL. Clones were read by immunoSEQ multiplex PCR, and TCRdb kept only the in-frame ones, dropping some. Found here are about 26,000 clones, roughly 85% of them singletons; the top ten hold roughly 8%. The sequencing here drew on PBMCs, taken after 24 months of ibrutinib treatment. These receptors were taken from a human donor with chronic lymphocytic leukemia.

The rearrangement joins TRBV5-4 to TRBJ2-3; 7 nucleotides match TRBD1. V was pared by 4 bases and J by 3 bases, with 11 bases of the junction left unmatched. The CDR3 runs 16 residues. CDR1 is SGHNT and CDR2 is YYREEE in the germline V gene (reference sequence). In nucleotides, the CDR3 is TGTGCCAGCAGCCTGAGGACCGGGACAGAGACAGATACGCAGTATTTT. Translation gives CASSLRTGTETDTQYF.

The chain recombines TRBV21-1 with TRBJ2-7; no DNA check was done on the table's D call, TRBD1. TRBV21-1 is a recognized pseudogene. The CDR3 consists of 17 residues. Written as DNA, the CDR3 is TGTGCCAGCAGCATCCCCAGGGGGCCTATTGAAGGGTACGAGCAGTACTTC. Translated, it gives CASSIPRGPIEGYEQYF.

V is TRBV5-1 and J is TRBJ2-7; 9 positions agree with TRBD1. The CDR3 has 16 residues. Germline V CDR1 and CDR2: SGHRS, YFSETQ. The V and J ends lost 2 bases and 2 bases, in that order; junction bases with no gene match: 8. The CDR3 spells CASSFSTTGGTYEQYF. For the CDR3, the DNA is TGCGCCAGCAGCTTCTCAACAACAGGGGGCACCTACGAGCAGTACTTC.

V gene TRBV6-4 combines with J gene TRBJ2-1, with 8 bases lining up with TRBD1. The CDR3 runs 16 residues. CDR1 and CDR2 from the germline V gene are MRHNA and SNTAGT. V lost 2 bases to trimming and J lost 12 bases; unmatched junction nucleotides: 15. The CDR3 reads CASSDIAGQGSARQFF. The CDR3 nucleotides read TGTGCCAGCAGTGACATCGCCGGACAGGGATCTGCTCGGCAGTTCTTC.

This rearrangement joins TRBV6-5 to TRBJ2-1, with 9 bases identical to TRBD2. The J segment lost 9 bases and the V segment lost 6 bases, leaving 6 bases of the junction unmatched. This CDR3 region has 13 residues. In germline, CDR1 is MNHEY, CDR2 SVGAGI. CDR3: CASSRRGGGEQFF. The CDR3 DNA follows: TGTGCCAGCAGCCGGCGGGGGGGTGGTGAGCAGTTCTTC.

This rearrangement joins TRBV7-8 to TRBJ1-1; maybe TRBD1 (6 bases). The CDR3 extends over 16 amino acids. V was clipped by 1 base and J by 3 bases, with 15 bases between them. Germline values: CDR1 SGHVS, CDR2 FQNEAQ. CDR3 protein: CASSLDLAGADTEAFF. In nucleotides, the CDR3 is TGTGCCAGCAGCTTAGATCTTGCGGGGGCAGACACTGAAGCTTTCTTT.

The chain carries TRBV15 and TRBJ1-2; D is undetermined. Per germline, CDR1 LNHNV and CDR2 YYDKDF (reference sequence). CDR3 length equals 13 residues. Trimming pared 4 bases from V and 6 bases from J, leaving 12 bases between. CDR3 DNA: TGTGCCACCAGCAAGGTTGGAGGTGATGGCTACACCTTC. This codes for CATSKVGGDGYTF.

V and J are TRBV7-6 and TRBJ1-2; D may be TRBD1 (5 bases). CDR1 SGHVS and CDR2 FNYEAQ come from the germline V gene. The V and J ends lost 5 bases and 5 bases respectively, with 12 bases between them. This CDR3 spans 13 amino acids. CDR3 region: CASSPTTEYGYTF. Here the CDR3 DNA reads TGTGCCAGCAGCCCGACGACAGAGTATGGCTACACCTTC.